One and the same sample provided the 10 T cell receptor beta chains below, sequenced in a study of blood T cell repertoires in COVID-19 (dated by TCRdb to 2020 to 2022). Libraries were made using the immunoSEQ multiplex PCR assay. As stored in TCRdb, this immuneACCESS dataset retains in-frame rearrangements with V and J assigned. A fraction of the clones does not appear; measured against another copy, unresolved V genes explain less than half of the discrepancy, and the remainder lacks a known reason. This sample comprises hundreds of thousands of clones, over 70% of them detected only once. About 6% of the sample goes to the ten largest clones. The specimen was peripheral blood. Receptors originate from a woman in her 50s with COVID-19, enrolled during active disease.

The chain carries TRBV6-2 or TRBV6-3 and TRBJ2-1; 7 bases line up with TRBD1. This CDR3 contains 13 residues. Germline V CDR1 and CDR2: MNHEY, SVGEGT. The junction had 5 bases not matched to a gene; V was cut back by 2 bases and J by 10 bases. Written as DNA, the CDR3 is TGTGCCAGCAGTTACACAGGGGTGCGAGAGCAGTTCTTC. The encoded protein is CASSYTGVREQFF.

Only a few counts were recorded for this clone. This sequence joins TRBV4-3 and TRBJ1-5; D is uncertain. Germline loops: CDR1 LGHNA, CDR2 YSLEER. CDR3 length: 15 residues. With 0 bases removed from V and 1 base from J, the gap between germline ends came to 7 bases. The CDR3 loop reads CASSQDPLSNQPQHF. The CDR3 region has the DNA TGCGCCAGCAGCCAAGATCCTCTGAGCAATCAGCCCCAGCATTTT.

The genes are TRBV24-1 and TRBJ2-1, with TRBD2 matching over 11 bases. Germline V gene sequence: CDR1 KGHDR, CDR2 SFDVKD. Trimming took 4 bases from V and 11 from J; bases not matched to a gene: 9. This CDR3 is built from 15 residues. CDR3 residues: CATSDLAGGPEQQFF. The DNA for the CDR3 is TGTGCCACCAGTGACTTAGCGGGAGGGCCGGAACAGCAGTTCTTC.

In its sample, this clone was seen once. This chain connects TRBV24-1 to TRBJ2-5, with D maybe TRBD1 (7 bases). CDR3 length: 15 amino acids. V was pared by 3 bases and J by 4 bases, with 14 bases between. In germline, CDR1 is KGHDR, CDR2 SFDVKD. This chain's CDR3 is CATSDPGTAGETQYF. For the CDR3, the DNA is TGTGCCACCAGTGATCCCGGGACAGCGGGAGAGACCCAGTACTTC.

The chain employs TRBV19 and TRBJ1-5; D is unclear. The CDR3 totals 13 residues. Germline-derived CDR1 and CDR2 are LNHDA and SQIVND (reference sequence). The V end was cut by 7 bases, the J end by 2 bases, with 9 bases between. The CDR3 region is CASTNQGNQPQHF. In DNA, the CDR3 is TGTGCCAGTACGAACCAGGGCAATCAGCCCCAGCATTTT.

This rearrangement joins TRBV13 to TRBJ2-5; the match to TRBD1 covers 10 bases. Germline V gene lookup returns CDR1 PRHDT and CDR2 FYEKMQ (reference sequence). This CDR3 spans 14 amino acids. V gave up 6 bases and J gave up 5 bases; unmatched junction bases: 6. The CDR3 DNA is TGTGCCAGCAGACCGACAGGGGGCGCGGAGACCCAGTACTTC. This gives the protein CASRPTGGAETQYF.

The V gene is TRBV5-1, the J gene TRBJ2-1; a weak D match, TRBD2 (6 bases). Per germline, CDR1 SGHRS and CDR2 YFSETQ. The CDR3 has 15 residues. Trimming removed 4 bases at V and 0 bases at J, with 11 bases between. This CDR3 reads CASSHSGSSYNEQFF. The DNA for the CDR3 is TGCGCCAGCAGCCATAGCGGTAGCTCCTACAATGAGCAGTTCTTC.

This sequence joins TRBV29-1 and TRBJ2-7; 7 nucleotides agree with TRBD2. CDR1 SQVTM and CDR2 ANQGSEA come from the germline V gene. There are 14 residues in the CDR3. V trimming: 6 bases; J trimming: 1 base; junction bases outside the gene matches: 9. The CDR3 region has the DNA TGCAGCGTCCAACTAACCGGGAGGTCCTACGAGCAGTACTTC. Protein: CSVQLTGRSYEQYF.

This clone was observed once. The chain uses TRBV19 and TRBJ2-3, with D possibly TRBD1 on 5 matching bases. Between the trimmed V and J ends, which lost 6 bases and 2 bases, there was a span of 9 bases. The germline V gene encodes CDR1 LNHDA and CDR2 SQIVND (reference sequence). The CDR3 loop spans 13 amino acids. The CDR3 DNA reads as TGTGCCAGTAGGCCCGGACACACAGATACGCAGTATTTT. Residues: CASRPGHTDTQYF.

The chain employs TRBV5-1 and TRBJ2-7, with TRBD2 as a possible D gene (6 bases). The CDR3 is 14 amino acids. The V gene's germline CDR1 is SGHRS and CDR2 YFSETQ. V lost 3 bases, J lost 2 bases, and 12 bases lay in between. DNA for the CDR3: TGCGCCAGCAGCTCTTTAGGCGGGACCTACGAGCAGTACTTC. Translation gives CASSSLGGTYEQYF.